This T cell receptor (beta chain) stems from a study of beta chain features in type 1 diabetes (dated by TCRdb to the late 2010s). The study in broad terms: Mean age, gender distribution, total cell number and subset yield were not different between patients and healthy donors. In the study, TCRB repertoires of sorted circulating CD4+ T cell subsets from recently diagnosed type 1 diabetes patients were compared with those of matched healthy donors. Regulatory and stem cell-like memory subsets were obtained from only 8 patients and roughly 8 healthy donors, while naive and central memory subsets were obtained from all 28 donors. A total of roughly 98,000,000 sorted cells were examined across all samples, and a strong correlation was observed between cell number per subset and RNA yield.

Beyond this particular receptor, the publication reports: Type 1 diabetes patients showed a moderate but significant shortening of TCRB CDR3 length in all four CD4+ subsets. Fewer insertions and more nucleotide deletions at VDJ recombination sites were observed in patients with type 1 diabetes, implying thymic rearrangement abnormalities. PCR may preferentially amplify shorter templates, but because patient and control samples were amplified and corrected together, any resulting skew would affect both groups equally. Because the HLA sub-analyses included only small numbers of individuals, any influence of HLA type on TCRB rearrangement was left unresolved. Naive, central memory and regulatory TCRB repertoires appeared to be more similar among patients than among healthy donors. Because cDNA rather than genomic DNA was sequenced, highly expressing activated cells could have been over-represented, although no difference in activation and CD3 levels was found between groups.

This clone was seen only a few times. Its antigen is currently not known. No base quality values were provided; no much bigger clone lies one nucleotide off. A single peripheral blood draw of about 120 mL on average was collected from each donor into heparinised tubes. Using a panel that included CD45RO, CCR7, CD25, CD127, CD95 and CD27, naive, central memory, regulatory and stem cell-like memory CD4+ T cells were sorted on a BD FACSAria II. Purity was above 95% for every sorted population. PBMCs were separated immediately by Lymphoprep density gradient centrifugation and were stained directly, without being cultured. Samples were stained and sorted in pairs, with one healthy donor and one patient per experiment, so that batch effects were minimized. All of the isolated RNA was reverse transcribed with the High Capacity cDNA Reverse Transcription Kit, so expressed TCRB transcripts were sequenced. Deep immunoSEQ sequencing was performed on naive, central memory and regulatory T cell samples, with an average of roughly 3.3 million total reads per sample. After sorted cells were lysed in RLT buffer, RNA was extracted with DNase-treated RNeasy Micro or Mini kits, with the choice depending on cell number. Each cell subset was processed separately to prevent cross-contamination, with patient and healthy donor samples processed together. The immunoSEQ multiplex PCR was used to amplify TCRB sequences from cDNA, generating 87-bp fragments that spanned the CDR3 region. Amplicons were sequenced on the Illumina HiSeq platform. Turning to the authors' computational methods: PCR bias was corrected computationally using synthetic template baselines, and reads within Hamming distance 2 were collapsed, with unmergeable singletons discarded. By aligning reads against IMGT, V, D and J genes, CDR3 length, and insertions or deletions at six rearrangement sites were assigned. Within each subset, clonotype counts were normalized to the number of sorted cells before true diversity and Gini coefficients were calculated with the tcR R package. The overlap coefficient, calculated on TCRB nucleotide sequences, was used to measure repertoire sharing. As a proxy for the pre-selection repertoire, out-of-frame TCRB sequences from naive cells were analyzed. What TCRdb holds here is the immuneACCESS table cut down to in-frame rearrangements. Part of the clones is not present; checked against another copy, under half of the missing clones reflect an unresolved V gene, and the others are unexplained. V and J calls and clone size are as listed in that table; D and trimming were resolved from the DNA. The sample includes about 360,000 clones, with about 12% observed a single time. The leading ten clones occupy 0.0095% to 0.013% of the sample.

Taken from cysteine to phenylalanine, the CDR3 has 15 residues. The entry retains the CDR3 DNA only, 45 bases that are in frame from base 1. V drops 3 bases and J drops 2 bases, leaving 13 bases in between. Taken from the germline V gene (reference sequence), the CDR1 and CDR2 loops are MNHEY and SMNVEV. The chain links TRBV27 with TRBJ1-2; too little of a D gene remains to name it. The sample consisted of naive CD4+ T cells from blood. Sample cell subset or site, as interpreted from the label and publication: true naive CD4+ T cells. The sequence was collected from a woman between 18 and 29 years old with type 1 diabetes. In nucleotides, the sequence is TGTGCCAGCAGTTTCTGGACGCCGGGGAACTATGGCTACACCTTC. The encoded protein is CASSFWTPGNYGYTF.